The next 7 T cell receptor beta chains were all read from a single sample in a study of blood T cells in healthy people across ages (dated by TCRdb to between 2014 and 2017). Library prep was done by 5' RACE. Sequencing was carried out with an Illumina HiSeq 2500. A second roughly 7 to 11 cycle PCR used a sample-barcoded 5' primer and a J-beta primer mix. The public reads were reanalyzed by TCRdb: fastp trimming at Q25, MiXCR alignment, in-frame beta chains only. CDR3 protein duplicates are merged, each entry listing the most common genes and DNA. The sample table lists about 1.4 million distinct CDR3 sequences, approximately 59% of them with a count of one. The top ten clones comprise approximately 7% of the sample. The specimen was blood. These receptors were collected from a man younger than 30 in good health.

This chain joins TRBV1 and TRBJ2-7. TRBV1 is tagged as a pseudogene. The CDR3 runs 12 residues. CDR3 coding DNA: TGCACCAGCAGCCACGAAAGGTACGAGCAGTACTTC. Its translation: CTSSHERYEQYF.

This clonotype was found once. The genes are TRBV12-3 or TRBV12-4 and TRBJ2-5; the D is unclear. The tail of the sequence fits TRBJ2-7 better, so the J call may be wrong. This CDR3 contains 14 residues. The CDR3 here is CASSLRFPSYEQYF. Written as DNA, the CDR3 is TGTGCCAGCAGTTTACGATTTCCGTCCTACGAGCAGTACTTC.

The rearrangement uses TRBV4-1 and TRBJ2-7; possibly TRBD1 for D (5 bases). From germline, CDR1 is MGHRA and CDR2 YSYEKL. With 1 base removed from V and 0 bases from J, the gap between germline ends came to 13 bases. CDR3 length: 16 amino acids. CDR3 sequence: CASSQGTPPNSYEQYF. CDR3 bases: TGCGCCAGCAGCCAAGGGACACCTCCCAACTCCTACGAGCAGTACTTC.

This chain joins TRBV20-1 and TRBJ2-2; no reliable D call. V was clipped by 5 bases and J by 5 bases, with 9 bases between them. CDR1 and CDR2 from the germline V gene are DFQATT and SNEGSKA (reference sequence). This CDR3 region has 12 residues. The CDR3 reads CSASADTGELFF. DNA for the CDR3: TGCAGTGCTTCAGCCGATACCGGGGAGCTGTTTTTT.

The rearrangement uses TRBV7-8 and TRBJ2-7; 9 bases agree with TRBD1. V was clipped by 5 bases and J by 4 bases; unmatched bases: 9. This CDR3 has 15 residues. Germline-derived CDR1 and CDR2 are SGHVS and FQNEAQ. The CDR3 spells CASSRGGTGRYEQYF. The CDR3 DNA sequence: TGTGCCAGCAGCAGAGGGGGGACAGGGAGGTACGAGCAGTACTTC.

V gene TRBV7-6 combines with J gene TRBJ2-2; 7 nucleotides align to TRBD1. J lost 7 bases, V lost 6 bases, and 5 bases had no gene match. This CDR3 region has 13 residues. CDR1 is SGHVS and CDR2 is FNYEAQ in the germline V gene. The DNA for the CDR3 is TGTGCCAGCAGTCCCGACAGGGTCGGGGAGCTGTTTTTT. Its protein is CASSPDRVGELFF.

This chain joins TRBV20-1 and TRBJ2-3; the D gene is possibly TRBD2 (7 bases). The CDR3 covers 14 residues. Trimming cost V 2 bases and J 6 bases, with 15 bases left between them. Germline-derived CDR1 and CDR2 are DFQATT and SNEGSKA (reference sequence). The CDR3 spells CSARTAGARDTQYF. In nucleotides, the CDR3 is TGCAGTGCTAGAACCGCGGGGGCCCGGGATACGCAGTATTTT.